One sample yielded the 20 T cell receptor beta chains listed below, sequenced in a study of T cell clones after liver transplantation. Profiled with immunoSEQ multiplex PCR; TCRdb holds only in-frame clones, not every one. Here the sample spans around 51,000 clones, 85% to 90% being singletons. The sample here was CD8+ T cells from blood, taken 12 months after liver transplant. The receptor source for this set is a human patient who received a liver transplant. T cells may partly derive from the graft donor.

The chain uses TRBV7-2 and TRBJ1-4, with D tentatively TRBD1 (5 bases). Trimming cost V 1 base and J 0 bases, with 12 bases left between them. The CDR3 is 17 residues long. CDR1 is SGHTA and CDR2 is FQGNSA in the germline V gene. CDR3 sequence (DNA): TGTGCCAGCAGCTTAGGCCCCGGGGCGGCAACTAATGAAAAACTGTTTTTT. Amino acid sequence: CASSLGPGAATNEKLFF.

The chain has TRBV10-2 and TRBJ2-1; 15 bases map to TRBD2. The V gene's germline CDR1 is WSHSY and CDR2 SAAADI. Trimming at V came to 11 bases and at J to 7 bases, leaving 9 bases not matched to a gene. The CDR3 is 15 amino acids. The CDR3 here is CAAGLAGGGGNEQFF. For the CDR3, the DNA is TGCGCCGCGGGACTAGCGGGAGGTGGTGGTAATGAGCAGTTCTTC.

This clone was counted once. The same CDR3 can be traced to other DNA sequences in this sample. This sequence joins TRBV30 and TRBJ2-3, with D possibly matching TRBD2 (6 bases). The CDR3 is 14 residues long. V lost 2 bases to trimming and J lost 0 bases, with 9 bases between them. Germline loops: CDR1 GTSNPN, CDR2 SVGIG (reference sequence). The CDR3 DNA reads TGTGCCTGGAGTATTAGCGGAAGCACAGATACGCAGTATTTT. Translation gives CAWSISGSTDTQYF.

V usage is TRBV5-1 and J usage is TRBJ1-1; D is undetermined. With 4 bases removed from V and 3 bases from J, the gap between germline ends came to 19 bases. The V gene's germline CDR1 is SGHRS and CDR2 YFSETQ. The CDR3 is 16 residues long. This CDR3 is CASSPISDGRYTEAFF. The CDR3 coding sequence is TGCGCCAGCAGCCCGATTTCCGACGGCCGCTACACTGAAGCTTTCTTT.

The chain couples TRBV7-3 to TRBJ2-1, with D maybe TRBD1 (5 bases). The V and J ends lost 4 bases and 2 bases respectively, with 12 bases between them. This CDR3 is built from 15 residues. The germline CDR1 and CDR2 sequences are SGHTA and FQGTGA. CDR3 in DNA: TGTGCCAGCAGCTCAGGGATCCTAACCTACAATGAGCAGTTCTTC. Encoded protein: CASSSGILTYNEQFF.

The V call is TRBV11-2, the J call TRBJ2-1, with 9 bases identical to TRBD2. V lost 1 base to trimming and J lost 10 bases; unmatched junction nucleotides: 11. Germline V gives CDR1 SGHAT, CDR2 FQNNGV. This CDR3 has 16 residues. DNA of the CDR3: TGTGCCAGCAGCTTAGGTCCGGGACTAGCTTCCTGGGAGCAGTTCTTC. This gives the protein CASSLGPGLASWEQFF.

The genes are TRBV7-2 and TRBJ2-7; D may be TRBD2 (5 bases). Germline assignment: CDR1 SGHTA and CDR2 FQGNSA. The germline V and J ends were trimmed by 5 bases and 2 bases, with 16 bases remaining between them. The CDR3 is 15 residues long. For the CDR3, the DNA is TGTGCCAGCAGCCCGGGGTGGGGTGACACCTACGAGCAGTACTTC. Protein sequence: CASSPGWGDTYEQYF. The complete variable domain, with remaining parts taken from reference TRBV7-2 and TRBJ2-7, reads GAGVSQSPSNKVTEKGKDVELRCDPISGHTALYWYRQSLGQGLEFLIYFQGNSAPDKSGLPSDRFSAERTGGSVSTLTIQRTQQEDSAVYLCASSPGWGDTYEQYFGPGTRLTVT.

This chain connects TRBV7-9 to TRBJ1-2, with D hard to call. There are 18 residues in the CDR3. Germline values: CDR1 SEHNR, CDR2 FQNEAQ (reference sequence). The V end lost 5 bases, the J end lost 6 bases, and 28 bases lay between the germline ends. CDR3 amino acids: CASSLRQRPNTEFDGYTF. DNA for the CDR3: TGTGCCAGCAGCCTCCGCCAGCGACCGAATACAGAATTCGATGGCTACACCTTC.

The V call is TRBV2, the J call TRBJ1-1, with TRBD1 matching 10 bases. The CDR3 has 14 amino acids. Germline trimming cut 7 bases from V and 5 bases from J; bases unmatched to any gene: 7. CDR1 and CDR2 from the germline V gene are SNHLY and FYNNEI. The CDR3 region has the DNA TGTGCCAGCAAGCTTGACAGGGGGCTTACTGAAGCTTTCTTT. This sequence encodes CASKLDRGLTEAFF.

CDR3 sequence reads: CASSSDREEENQPQHF. CDR3 nucleotide sequence: TGTGCCAGCAGTTCCGACAGGGAGGAGGAAAATCAGCCCCAGCATTTT. V gene TRBV28 combines with J gene TRBJ1-5, with 7 bases aligning to TRBD1. The CDR3 loop spans 16 amino acids. CDR1 is MDHEN, CDR2 SYDVKM, per germline. J lost 4 bases, V lost 4 bases, and 10 bases had no gene match. Full variable domain (remainder filled in from reference TRBV28 and TRBJ1-5): DVKVTQSSRYLVKRTGEKVFLECVQDMDHENMFWYRQDPGLGLRLIYFSYDVKMKEKGDIPEGYSVSREKKERFSLILESASTNQTSMYLCASSSDREEENQPQHFGDGTRLSIL.

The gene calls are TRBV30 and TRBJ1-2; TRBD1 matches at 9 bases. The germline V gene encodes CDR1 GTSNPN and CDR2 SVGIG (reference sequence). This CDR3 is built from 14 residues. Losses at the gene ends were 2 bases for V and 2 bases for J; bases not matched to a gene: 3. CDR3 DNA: TGTGCCTGGAGTCACGGGACAGGGAACTATGGCTACACCTTC. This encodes CAWSHGTGNYGYTF.

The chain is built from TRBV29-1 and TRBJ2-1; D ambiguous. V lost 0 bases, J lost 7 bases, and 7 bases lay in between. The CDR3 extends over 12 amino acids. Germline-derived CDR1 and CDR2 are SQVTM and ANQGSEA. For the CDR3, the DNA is TGCAGCGTTGAAGAATGGGGTAATGAGCAGTTCTTC. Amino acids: CSVEEWGNEQFF.

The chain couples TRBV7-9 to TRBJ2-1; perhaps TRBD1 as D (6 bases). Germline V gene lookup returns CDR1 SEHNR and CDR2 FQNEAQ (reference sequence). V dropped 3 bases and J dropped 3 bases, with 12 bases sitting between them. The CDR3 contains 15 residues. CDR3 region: CASSFRGKYYNEQFF. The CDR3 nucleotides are TGTGCCAGCAGCTTCAGGGGAAAATACTACAATGAGCAGTTCTTC.

The DNA for the CDR3 is TGTGCCAGCAGTTACGGGGGGGTCCATCCCCGTTATGGCTACACCTTC. It is translated as CASSYGGVHPRYGYTF. V usage is TRBV6-5 and J usage is TRBJ1-2; D is possibly TRBD1 (5 bases). Trimming took 2 bases from V and 5 from J, leaving 18 bases between them. Germline assignment: CDR1 MNHEY and CDR2 SVGAGI. The CDR3 is 16 amino acids.

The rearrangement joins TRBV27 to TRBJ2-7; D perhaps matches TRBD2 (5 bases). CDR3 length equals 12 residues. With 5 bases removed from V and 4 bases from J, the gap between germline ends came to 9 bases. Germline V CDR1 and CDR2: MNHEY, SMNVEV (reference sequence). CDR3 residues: CASSPDWYEQYF. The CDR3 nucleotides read TGTGCCAGCAGTCCGGACTGGTACGAGCAGTACTTC.

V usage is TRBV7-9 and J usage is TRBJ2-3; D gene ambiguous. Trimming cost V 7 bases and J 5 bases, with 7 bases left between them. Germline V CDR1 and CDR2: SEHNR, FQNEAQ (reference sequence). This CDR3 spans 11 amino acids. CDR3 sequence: CASTPRDTQYF. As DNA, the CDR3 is TGTGCCAGCACGCCGAGAGATACGCAGTATTTT.

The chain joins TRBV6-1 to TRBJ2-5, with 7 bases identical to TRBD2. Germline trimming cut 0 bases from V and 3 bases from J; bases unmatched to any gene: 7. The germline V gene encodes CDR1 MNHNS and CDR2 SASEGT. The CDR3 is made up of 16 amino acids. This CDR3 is CASSEAGGGLEETQYF. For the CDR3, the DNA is TGTGCCAGCAGTGAAGCTGGAGGAGGACTAGAAGAGACCCAGTACTTC.

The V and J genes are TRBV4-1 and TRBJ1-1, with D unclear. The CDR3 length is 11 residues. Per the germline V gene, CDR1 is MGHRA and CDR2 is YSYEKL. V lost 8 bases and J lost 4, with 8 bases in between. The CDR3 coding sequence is TGCGCCAGCCGGAGAAGCACTGAAGCTTTCTTT. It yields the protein CASRRSTEAFF.

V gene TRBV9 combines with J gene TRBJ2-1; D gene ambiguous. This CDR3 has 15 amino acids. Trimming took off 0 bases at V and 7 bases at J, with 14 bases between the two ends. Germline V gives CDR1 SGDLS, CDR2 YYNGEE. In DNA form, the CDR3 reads TGTGCCAGCAGCGTAGGGGGTACCGCGGCGAATGAGCAGTTCTTC. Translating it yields CASSVGGTAANEQFF.

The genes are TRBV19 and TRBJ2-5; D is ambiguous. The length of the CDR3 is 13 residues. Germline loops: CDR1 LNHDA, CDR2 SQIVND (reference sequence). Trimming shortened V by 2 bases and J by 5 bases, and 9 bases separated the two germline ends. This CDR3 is CASSIFSEETQYF. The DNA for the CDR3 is TGTGCCAGTAGTATATTTTCCGAGGAGACCCAGTACTTC.